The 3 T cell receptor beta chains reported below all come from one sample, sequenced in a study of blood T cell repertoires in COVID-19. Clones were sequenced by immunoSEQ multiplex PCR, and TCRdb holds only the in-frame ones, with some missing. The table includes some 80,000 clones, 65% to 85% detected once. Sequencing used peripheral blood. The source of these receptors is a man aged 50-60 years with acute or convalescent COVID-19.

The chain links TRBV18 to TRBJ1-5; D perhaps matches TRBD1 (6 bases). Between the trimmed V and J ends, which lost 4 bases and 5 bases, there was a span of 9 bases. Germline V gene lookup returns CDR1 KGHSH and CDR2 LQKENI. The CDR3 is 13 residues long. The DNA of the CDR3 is TGTGCCAGCTCACGGGACATGCATCAGCCCCAGCATTTT. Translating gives CASSRDMHQPQHF. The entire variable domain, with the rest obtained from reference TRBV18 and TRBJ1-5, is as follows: NAGVMQNPRHLVRRRGQEARLRCSPMKGHSHVYWYRQLPEEGLKFMVYLQKENIIDESGMPKERFSAEFPKEGPSILRIQQVVRGDSAAYFCASSRDMHQPQHFGDGTRLSIL.

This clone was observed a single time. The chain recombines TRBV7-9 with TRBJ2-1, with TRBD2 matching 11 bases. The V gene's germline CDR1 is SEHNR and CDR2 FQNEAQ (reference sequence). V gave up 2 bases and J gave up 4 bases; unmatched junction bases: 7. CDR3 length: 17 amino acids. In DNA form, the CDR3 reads TGTGCCAGCAGCTTACAGGGACTAGCGGAAGCTTACAATGAGCAGTTCTTC. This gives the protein CASSLQGLAEAYNEQFF.

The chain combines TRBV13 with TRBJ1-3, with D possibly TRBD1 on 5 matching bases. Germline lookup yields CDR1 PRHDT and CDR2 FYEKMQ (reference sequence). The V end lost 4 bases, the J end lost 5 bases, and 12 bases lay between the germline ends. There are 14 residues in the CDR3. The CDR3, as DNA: TGTGCCAGCAGCTGGCAGGGATTTCGAAACACCATATATTTT. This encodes CASSWQGFRNTIYF.